The present TCR beta chain was sequenced within a study of OX40 agonist ivuxolimab in advanced cancers. Looking at the study overall: People who had prior anti-PD-1, anti-PD-L1 or anti-CTLA-4 therapy could take part, and around 39% had some.

Profiling relied on immunoSEQ multiplex PCR, and the TCRdb table lists in-frame clones only, not all of them. The table shows 50,000 to 60,000 clones, with around 85% occurring only once. The CDR3 length is 13 residues. After removal of 7 bases from V and 4 bases from J, the junction contained 6 bases not matched to a gene. CDR1 SQVTM and CDR2 ANQGSEA come from the germline V gene. V is TRBV29-1 and J is TRBJ2-2; TRBD2 aligns across 7 bases. The material sequenced was CD4+ or CD8+ T cells sorted from blood, taken in a trial of the OX40 agonist ivuxolimab. This sequence was found in an adult with an advanced solid tumor such as melanoma, head and neck, liver or kidney cancer. CDR3 DNA sequence: TGCAGCGCCGAAGCGGGGTTCACCGGGGAGCTGTTTTTT. As protein: CSAEAGFTGELFF.